The 6 T cell receptor beta chains given below trace back to one sample, sequenced in a study of metastatic and nonmetastatic thyroid tumors. None of the patients had undergone any treatment ahead of thyroid surgery. With MiXCR, TCRdb called clones anew from the PCR reads. The profile shows about 33,000 clones, roughly 19% of them singletons. The sequenced material came from blood. These receptors were obtained from a male donor with papillary thyroid cancer or a benign thyroid nodule (not recorded which). Some clones in this sample may be carry-over from other donors' samples.

The rearrangement joins TRBV2 to TRBJ2-5; 7 bases fit TRBD2. CDR1 and CDR2 from the germline V gene are SNHLY and FYNNEI. J lost 5 bases, V lost 4 bases, and 10 bases had no gene match. The CDR3 sequence is 15 residues long. For the CDR3, the DNA is TGTGCCAGCAGTGCTACTGCGGGAGTAGGGGAGACCCAGTACTTC. It specifies CASSATAGVGETQYF.

The chain links TRBV20-1 to TRBJ2-5; no reliable D call. Trimming left V 0 bases short and J 3 bases short, with 29 bases between. Germline V gene sequence: CDR1 DFQATT, CDR2 SNEGSKA (reference sequence). This CDR3 is built from 20 residues. CDR3 in amino acids: CSARELPGRSRVPFEETQYF. Written as DNA, the CDR3 is TGCAGTGCTAGAGAGCTTCCCGGTCGGTCTCGGGTACCGTTCGAAGAGACCCAGTACTTC.

The sample holds a few counts of this clone. The V gene is TRBV6-2 or TRBV6-3, the J gene TRBJ1-2; 7 bases match TRBD1. With V trimmed by 4 bases and J by 8 bases, 13 bases remained unmatched. The CDR3 totals 15 residues. Germline V gene lookup returns CDR1 MNHEY and CDR2 SVGEGT. The DNA of the CDR3 is TGTGCCAGCAGTTCCCCAGGACAGGTGTCGAGGGGCTACACCTTC. Its translation is CASSSPGQVSRGYTF.

This clone was recorded many times. This chain joins TRBV4-3 and TRBJ2-3; TRBD2 matches at 10 bases. The CDR3 runs 14 residues. Germline V gene data show CDR1 as LGHNA and CDR2 as YSLEER. The V and J ends lost 8 bases and 6 bases, in that order; junction bases with no gene match: 8. CDR3 in amino acids: CASPPAGGPDTQYF. The CDR3 nucleotides read TGCGCCAGCCCCCCAGCGGGGGGGCCGGATACGCAGTATTTT.

This clone showed up many times. This chain joins TRBV24-1 and TRBJ2-3; 7 bases map to TRBD1. The CDR3 consists of 15 residues. Germline V gene data show CDR1 as KGHDR and CDR2 as SFDVKD. The J segment lost 5 bases and the V segment lost 4 bases, leaving 8 bases of the junction unmatched. CDR3 loop: CATSELTGIGDTQYF. In DNA, the CDR3 is TGTGCCACCAGTGAGCTGACAGGGATCGGAGATACGCAGTATTTT.

The CDR3 coding sequence is TGTGCCAGCAGCCCCACATCCGGGACTAGGGATGAGCAGTACTTC. Translating it yields CASSPTSGTRDEQYF. This chain uses TRBV7-3 with TRBJ2-7; TRBD2 aligns across 8 bases. Germline lookup yields CDR1 SGHTA and CDR2 FQGTGA. The trim removed 5 bases at V and 7 bases at J, leaving 13 bases unmatched. This CDR3 has 15 residues.